Listed below are T cell receptor beta chains from one sample, sequenced in a study of blood T cell repertoires in COVID-19. The assay was immunoSEQ multiplex PCR, and TCRdb's table has in-frame clones only and misses some. The sample holds about 280,000 clones, around 90% seen once. The sequenced sample was peripheral blood. All receptors derive from a young man with active or convalescent COVID-19. Both conserved end residues are part of each CDR3. The D gene is left open where the match is weak. Size tells how often a clone was seen (once, few, many) or the class of an expanded clone, and some rows leave it out.

j_call clone_size v_call d_call cdr3_nt cdr3_aa
TRBJ1-1 once TRBV19 NA TGTGCCAGTACCCTCGGGGCCCGGGACACCAAGCTGGGTATACCTTTCTTT CASTLGARDTKLGIPFF
TRBJ1-2 NA TRBV29-1 NA TGCAGCCTACCCACCTCAAATGGCTACACCTTC CSLPTSNGYTF
TRBJ2-2 NA TRBV7-6 NA TGTGCCAGCAGCCTCACAGGGACCGGGGAGCTGTTTTTT CASSLTGTGELFF
TRBJ1-2 NA TRBV7-3 NA TGTGCCAGCAGCCAGGGGCAGAATAGGGGCTACACCTTC CASSQGQNRGYTF
TRBJ1-1 NA TRBV19 NA TGTGCCATGGAGGGAGGGACTGAAGCTTTCTTT CAMEGGTEAFF
TRBJ1-2 few TRBV25-1 NA TGTGCCAGCAGTGACGGGCACAGGGCCGGAACCTATGGCTACACCTTC CASSDGHRAGTYGYTF
TRBJ2-7 NA TRBV4-1 TRBD2 TGCGCCAGCAGCCTACTCCAGGGACTAGCGGCCTACGAGCAGTACTTC CASSLLQGLAAYEQYF
TRBJ2-1 NA TRBV5-5 TRBD2 TGTGCCAGCAGCCCTGTTTGGCCTAGCGGGAACAATGAGCAGTTCTTC CASSPVWPSGNNEQFF
TRBJ2-5 NA TRBV2 NA TGTGCCAGCAAACAGGATCAAGAGACCCAGTACTTC CASKQDQETQYF
TRBJ2-5 NA TRBV19 TRBD1 TGTGCCAGTAGTATCCCTGGACAGGGGATTGAGACCCAGTACTTC CASSIPGQGIETQYF
TRBJ1-4 NA TRBV6-6 TRBD1 TGTGCCAGCAGAAGGACAGGGCGCGGTGAAAAACTGTTTTTT CASRRTGRGEKLFF
TRBJ2-3 NA TRBV6-5 TRBD2 TGTGCCAGCAGGGGACTAGCAGGGGATACGCAGTATTTT CASRGLAGDTQYF
TRBJ1-6 NA TRBV5-5 TRBD1 TGTGCCAGCAGACCTGGGACCAGACTGACAGGGGGGGATTCACCCCTCCACTTT CASRPGTRLTGGDSPLHF
TRBJ1-1 NA TRBV13 NA TGTGCCAGCAGCCCGGGAGGGGCGGGAGCTTTCTTT CASSPGGAGAFF